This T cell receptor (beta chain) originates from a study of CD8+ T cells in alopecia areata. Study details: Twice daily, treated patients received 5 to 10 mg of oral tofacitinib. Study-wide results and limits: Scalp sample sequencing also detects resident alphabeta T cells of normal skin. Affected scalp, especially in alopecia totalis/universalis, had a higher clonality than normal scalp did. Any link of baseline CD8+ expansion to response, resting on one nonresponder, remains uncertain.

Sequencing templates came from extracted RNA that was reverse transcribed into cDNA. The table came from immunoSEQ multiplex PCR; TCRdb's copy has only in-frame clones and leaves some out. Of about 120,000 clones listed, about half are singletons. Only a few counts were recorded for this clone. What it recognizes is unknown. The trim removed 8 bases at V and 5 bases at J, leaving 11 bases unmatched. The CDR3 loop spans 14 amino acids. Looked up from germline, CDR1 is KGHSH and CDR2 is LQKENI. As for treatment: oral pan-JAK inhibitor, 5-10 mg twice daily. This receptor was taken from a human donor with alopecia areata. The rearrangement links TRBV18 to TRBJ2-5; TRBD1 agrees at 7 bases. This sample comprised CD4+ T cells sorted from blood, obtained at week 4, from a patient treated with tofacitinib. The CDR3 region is CASTRQGIWETQYF. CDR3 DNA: TGTGCCAGCACGCGACAGGGTATATGGGAGACCCAGTACTTC.